The 17 T cell receptor beta chains given below trace back to one sample, sequenced in a study of cytomegalovirus exposure and HLA in healthy donors. PCR primers comprised 60 Vbeta and 13 Jbeta primers. Data came from immunoSEQ multiplex PCR; TCRdb stores just in-frame clones and leaves some out. The sample holds roughly 110,000 clones, 80% to 90% seen once. Material: PBMCs. These receptors all come from a man between 50 and 59 years old in good health and CMV-seronegative.

V and J are TRBV4-2 and TRBJ2-1; D is possibly TRBD2 (6 bases). The V and J ends lost 1 base and 7 bases respectively, with 20 bases between them. Germline values: CDR1 LGHNA, CDR2 YNFKEQ. CDR3 size: 17 residues. The CDR3 nucleotides read TGTGCCAGCAGCCAAGCCGCCTCCGGGGGACGAGTAAATGAGCAGTTCTTC. Amino acids: CASSQAASGGRVNEQFF.

The rearrangement joins TRBV10-2 to TRBJ1-5; weak D call: TRBD1 (5 bases). Trimming removed 6 bases at V and 6 bases at J, with 15 bases between. The germline V gene has CDR1 WSHSY and CDR2 SAAADI. This CDR3 region has 14 residues. The CDR3 nucleotides read TGCGCCAGCAGCGAGGGGCGTGGATTTCAGCCCCAGCATTTT. Translation: CASSEGRGFQPQHF.

This clone was seen only once. The gene calls are TRBV19 and TRBJ1-5; D uncertain. Germline values: CDR1 LNHDA, CDR2 SQIVND (reference sequence). The CDR3 has 15 amino acids. The CDR3 sequence is CASKGRIDSNQPQHF. DNA for the CDR3: TGTGCTAGCAAAGGTAGGATAGATAGCAATCAGCCCCAGCATTTT.

The CDR3 DNA sequence: TGTGCCAGCAGCTTGGCCGGAGGACAGAACCTAAACACCATATATTTT. The encoded protein is CASSLAGGQNLNTIYF. The V gene is TRBV5-5, the J gene TRBJ1-3, with D perhaps TRBD1 (6 bases). V was shortened by 0 bases and J by 6 bases, with 16 bases between the two germline ends. CDR1 and CDR2 from the germline V gene are SGHKS and YYEKEE (reference sequence). This CDR3 is built from 16 residues.

J is TRBJ1-2 and V is TRBV9, with 11 bases aligning to TRBD1. The length of the CDR3 is 15 residues. V trimming: 4 bases; J trimming: 4 bases; junction bases outside the gene matches: 6. CDR1 SGDLS and CDR2 YYNGEE come from the germline V gene. CDR3 DNA sequence: TGTGCCAGCAGCTCGAGGACAGGGGGCTTCTATGGCTACACCTTC. Translated: CASSSRTGGFYGYTF.

The J gene is TRBJ1-1, the V gene TRBV6-5; D is undetermined. Germline-derived CDR1 and CDR2 are MNHEY and SVGAGI. Between the trimmed V and J ends, which lost 0 bases and 7 bases, there was a span of 9 bases. CDR3 size: 13 residues. The CDR3 DNA reads TGTGCCAGCAGTTACTCGGTGGAGGATGAAGCTTTCTTT. Translation: CASSYSVEDEAFF.

The V gene is TRBV11-1, the J gene TRBJ1-1; no clear D gene. Trimming took 1 base from V and 12 from J, leaving 18 bases between them. This CDR3 spans 14 amino acids. Germline CDR1 reads SGHAT; CDR2 reads FQDESV (reference sequence). The CDR3 is CASSLEGYEGISFF. In DNA, the CDR3 is TGTGCCAGCAGCTTAGAAGGTTACGAGGGTATATCTTTCTTT.

J is TRBJ2-5 and V is TRBV6-6, with a possible D match to TRBD1 (5 bases). From germline, CDR1 is MNHNY and CDR2 SVGAGI (reference sequence). CDR3 length: 13 residues. Trimming pared 7 bases from V and 5 bases from J, leaving 14 bases between. Here the CDR3 DNA reads TGTGCCAGCAAAGGGGCCGGCGAGGAGACCCAGTACTTC. Protein product: CASKGAGEETQYF.

The chain recombines TRBV5-1 with TRBJ2-5; TRBD1 aligns across 7 bases. The ends lost 4 bases at V and 9 bases at J; junction bases unmatched: 12. The CDR3 sequence is 14 residues long. From germline, CDR1 is SGHRS and CDR2 YFSETQ. CDR3: CASSPGQLREAQYF. The CDR3 nucleotides are TGCGCCAGCAGCCCGGGACAGCTAAGAGAAGCCCAGTACTTC.

The CDR3 coding sequence is TGTGCCTGGAGTTCCGACAGGGACGACACAGATACGCAGTATTTT. Translation gives CAWSSDRDDTDTQYF. The chain joins TRBV30 to TRBJ2-3, with TRBD1 identical over 7 bases. The V segment lost 2 bases and the J segment 2 bases; nucleotides outside the gene matches: 7. Germline CDR1 GTSNPN, CDR2 SVGIG (reference sequence). The CDR3 has 15 residues.

The chain has TRBV11-2 and TRBJ2-2; 11 bases map to TRBD1. Germline lookup yields CDR1 SGHAT and CDR2 FQNNGV. The trim removed 4 bases at V and 5 bases at J, leaving 12 bases unmatched. This CDR3 has 18 residues. The CDR3 DNA reads as TGTGCCAGCAGCTCGCCTCGTCCGGGACAGGGGGTAACCGGGGAGCTGTTTTTT. Its translation: CASSSPRPGQGVTGELFF.

The CDR3 protein is CAWTSPGDRAFF. In nucleotides, the CDR3 is TGTGCCTGGACCTCCCCGGGGGACAGGGCTTTCTTT. The chain employs TRBV30 and TRBJ1-1; 8 bases match TRBD1. The junction had 9 bases not matched to a gene; V was cut back by 4 bases and J by 11 bases. The length of the CDR3 is 12 residues. The germline V gene encodes CDR1 GTSNPN and CDR2 SVGIG (reference sequence).

V gene TRBV28 combines with J gene TRBJ2-1, with 11 bases lining up with TRBD2. CDR3 length equals 15 residues. V lost 7 bases and J lost 5; bases outside the gene matches: 7. Germline V lookup: CDR1 MDHEN, CDR2 SYDVKM. The CDR3 sequence is CASMITSGGNNEQFF. The DNA for the CDR3 is TGTGCCAGCATGATAACTAGCGGGGGTAACAATGAGCAGTTCTTC.

The chain combines TRBV5-4 with TRBJ2-5, with 7 bases matching TRBD1. V was pared by 4 bases and J by 5 bases, with 8 bases of the junction left unmatched. This CDR3 region has 14 residues. The V gene's germline CDR1 is SGHNT and CDR2 YYREEE (reference sequence). The CDR3: CASSRDSNRETQYF. In DNA, the CDR3 is TGTGCCAGCAGCCGGGACAGCAACAGGGAGACCCAGTACTTC.

The chain uses TRBV29-1 and TRBJ2-5; TRBD1 agrees at 7 bases. Germline assignment: CDR1 SQVTM and CDR2 ANQGSEA. Trimming cost V 5 bases and J 3 bases; bases outside gene matches: 6. The CDR3 has 13 residues. As DNA, the CDR3 is TGCAGCGTTTTCGTAACAGGGGAAGAGACCCAGTACTTC. Amino acid sequence: CSVFVTGEETQYF.

CDR3 residues: CASSLGSGQGRETQYF. In DNA form, the CDR3 reads TGTGCCAGCAGCTTGGGGTCAGGACAGGGGCGGGAGACCCAGTACTTC. V usage is TRBV5-8 and J usage is TRBJ2-5, with 9 positions matching TRBD1. Per germline, CDR1 SGHTS and CDR2 YDEGEE. The CDR3 sequence is 16 residues long. J lost 5 bases, V lost 0 bases, and 8 bases had no gene match.

The rearrangement uses TRBV5-6 and TRBJ2-7; 11 bases fit TRBD1. CDR1 is SGHDT, CDR2 YYEEEE, per germline. J was trimmed by 1 base and V by 3 bases; bases with no gene match: 6. This CDR3 is built from 16 residues. The CDR3 reads CASSSGTGGHSYEQYV. As DNA, the CDR3 is TGTGCCAGCAGCTCTGGGACAGGGGGTCATTCCTACGAGCAGTACGTC.